In its sample, the clone carrying this TCR beta chain was seen a few times. The antigen is unknown. Germline V gene lookup returns CDR1 SGHTS and CDR2 YDEGEE. Trimming stripped 5 bases from V and 3 bases from J, with 11 bases between. The CDR3 is 13 residues long. Lysates of CMV-infected fibroblasts at around 9.1 ug/mL stimulated these cells. Responding CD4+ T cells were sorted by upregulation of both CD40 ligand and CD69. For at least 4 years, plasma HIV-1 RNA was undetectable (<50 copies/mL). This specimen belongs to a study of persistence of HIV-infected CD4 T cells. The libraries were made with immunoSEQ version 4 in survey mode. Produced via immunoSEQ multiplex PCR; TCRdb's table is partial and in-frame only. The sample carries 15,000 to 20,000 clones, approximately 65% recorded once.

The sequence derives from an adult woman with HIV who was CMV-seropositive. The chain joins TRBV5-8 to TRBJ1-2; D remains ambiguous. The sequencing used CD4+ T cells sorted from PBMCs after roughly 18-hour stimulation, collected from a patient who received antiretroviral therapy. The DNA of the CDR3 is TGTGCCAGCAGACCATTAACCCACTATGGCTACACCTTC. Translating it yields CASRPLTHYGYTF. Full variable domain (outside the CDR3, taken from reference TRBV5-8 and TRBJ1-2): EAGVTQSPTHLIKTRGQQATLRCSPISGHTSVYWYQQALGLGLQFLLWYDEGEERNRGNFPPRFSGRQFPNYSSELNVNALELEDSALYLCASRPLTHYGYTFGSGTRLTVV.